These T cell receptor beta chains were read from a single sample in a study of blood T cell repertoires in COVID-19. Sequenced by immunoSEQ multiplex PCR; TCRdb stores in-frame clones only, minus some. The table records under 200,000 clones, 86% of them present only once. The sample was peripheral blood. The receptors originated from a man in his sixties or seventies with acute or convalescent COVID-19. Both conserved end residues are part of each CDR3. A D gene is named only where the DNA matches it firmly. Some rows have no size entry. The others give once, few or many, or a class for an expanded clone.

v_gene	abundance	d_gene	j_gene	CDR3aa	CDR3nt
TRBV2	NA	NA	TRBJ2-5	CASSRQETQYF	TGTGCCAGCAGTCGGCAAGAGACCCAGTACTTC
TRBV29-1	few	TRBD1	TRBJ1-2	CSVSGTDNYGYTF	TGCAGCGTTTCCGGGACAGATAACTATGGCTACACCTTC
TRBV5-1	NA	NA	TRBJ2-1	CASSWYGGSYNEQFF	TGCGCCAGCAGCTGGTACGGGGGCTCCTACAATGAGCAGTTCTTC
TRBV10-1	NA	NA	TRBJ2-2	CASSPFVSEGTGELFF	TGCGCCAGCAGTCCCTTCGTGAGCGAGGGCACCGGGGAGCTGTTTTTT
TRBV29-1	NA	TRBD1	TRBJ2-5	CSALRWQGAEETQYF	TGCAGCGCCCTTCGCTGGCAGGGGGCTGAGGAGACCCAGTACTTC
TRBV5-4	NA	NA	TRBJ1-3	CASSTPNRAGNTIYF	TGTGCCAGCAGCACCCCCAACAGGGCTGGAAACACCATATATTTT
TRBV7-9	NA	NA	TRBJ2-1	CASSLVGGTGSSYNEQFF	TGTGCCAGCAGCTTAGTTGGCGGGACGGGGAGCTCCTACAATGAGCAGTTCTTC
TRBV30	once	NA	TRBJ2-6	CAWSALYSGANVLTF	TGTGCCTGGAGTGCCCTGTACTCTGGGGCCAACGTCCTGACTTTC
TRBV4-2	NA	TRBD2	TRBJ2-3	CASSREGTQYF	TGTGCCAGCAGCCGGGAGGGCACGCAGTATTTT
TRBV7-9	NA	NA	TRBJ1-1	CASSADTLNTEAFF	TGTGCCAGCAGCGCGGACACCTTGAACACTGAAGCTTTCTTT
TRBV6-5	NA	NA	TRBJ1-2	CASSYTRIYGYTF	TGTGCCAGCAGTTACACGAGGATCTATGGCTACACCTTC
TRBV9	NA	NA	TRBJ2-1	CASSVLPILYNEQFF	TGTGCCAGCAGCGTCCTCCCTATTCTCTACAATGAGCAGTTCTTC
TRBV27	NA	NA	TRBJ2-5	CASSEAGDYQETQYF	TGTGCCAGCAGTGAAGCGGGTGATTACCAAGAGACCCAGTACTTC
TRBV6-1	few	NA	TRBJ1-2	CASSEWSYGYTF	TGTGCCAGCAGTGAGTGGAGTTATGGCTACACCTTC
TRBV18	NA	NA	TRBJ2-3	CASSPPELASTDTQYF	TGTGCCAGCTCACCACCGGAATTAGCGAGCACAGATACGCAGTATTTT
TRBV28	NA	TRBD1	TRBJ1-2	CASSFGQGLGGYTF	TGTGCCAGCAGTTTTGGACAGGGGCTGGGTGGCTACACCTTC
TRBV4-3	NA	TRBD2	TRBJ2-1	CASSQGLSGGASDNEQFF	TGCGCCAGCAGCCAAGGGCTTAGCGGGGGGGCCAGTGACAATGAGCAGTTCTTC
TRBV6-2/TRBV6-3	NA	NA	TRBJ1-5	CASGRDRRRGNQPQHF	TGTGCCAGCGGCCGCGACAGGCGACGTGGCAATCAGCCCCAGCATTTT
TRBV5-1	NA	TRBD1	TRBJ2-3	CASREGASTDTQYF	TGCGCCAGCAGAGAGGGGGCTAGCACAGATACGCAGTATTTT
TRBV5-4	NA	NA	TRBJ1-5	CASSPGGAGNQPQHF	TGTGCCAGCAGCCCCGGAGGGGCCGGGAATCAGCCCCAGCATTTT
TRBV7-9	NA	TRBD2	TRBJ2-2	CASSFGSGGANTGELFF	TGTGCCAGCAGCTTCGGTAGCGGGGGGGCGAACACCGGGGAGCTGTTTTTT
TRBV7-2	NA	TRBD2	TRBJ2-1	CASSLGGGGNEQFF	TGTGCCAGCAGCTTAGGCGGGGGGGGGAATGAGCAGTTCTTC
TRBV19	NA	TRBD1	TRBJ1-5	CASSIIGGYQPQHF	TGTGCCAGTAGTATCATAGGGGGCTATCAGCCCCAGCATTTT
TRBV5-8	NA	TRBD1	TRBJ1-2	CASSETGGRNYGYTF	TGTGCCAGCAGCGAGACAGGGGGCAGGAACTATGGCTACACCTTC
TRBV6-6	NA	TRBD2	TRBJ2-5	CASSSGLAGAETQYF	TGTGCCAGCAGTTCTGGACTAGCGGGGGCGGAGACCCAGTACTTC
TRBV5-6	NA	TRBD2	TRBJ2-3	CASSLFGGGAGDTQYF	TGTGCCAGCAGCTTGTTTGGCGGGGGGGCCGGAGATACGCAGTATTTT
TRBV12-5	NA	TRBD1	TRBJ2-7	CASGSQGENEQYF	TGTGCTAGTGGTTCTCAGGGGGAGAACGAGCAGTACTTC
TRBV5-4	once	TRBD1	TRBJ1-4	CASSQGQGAVKLFF	TGTGCCAGCAGCCAGGGACAGGGGGCGGTGAAACTGTTTTTT
TRBV27	once	TRBD1	TRBJ1-2	CASSSTGIGGYTF	TGTGCCAGCAGTTCGACAGGGATCGGTGGCTACACCTTC
TRBV5-1	NA	NA	TRBJ1-2	CASSPDQGGDYGYTF	TGCGCCAGCAGTCCCGACCAGGGTGGGGACTATGGCTACACCTTC
TRBV5-4	NA	NA	TRBJ2-3	CASSLGETDTQYF	TGTGCCAGCAGCTTGGGGGAGACAGATACGCAGTATTTT
TRBV18	NA	TRBD1	TRBJ2-1	CASSFRQGDEQFF	TGTGCCAGCTCTTTTCGTCAGGGGGACGAGCAGTTCTTC